The 5 T cell receptor beta chains reported below all come from one sample, sequenced in a study of blood T cell repertoires in COVID-19. Method: immunoSEQ multiplex PCR; TCRdb's copy keeps in-frame clones and lacks some. The table records a few hundred thousand clones, roughly 84% of them present only once. Sequenced input: PBMCs or T cells enriched from blood (not recorded which). These receptors were obtained from a woman aged 40 to 50 who had recovered from COVID-19.

The genes are TRBV6-2 or TRBV6-3 and TRBJ2-7, with a weak D call TRBD1 (5 bases). The CDR3 runs 15 residues. CDR1 and CDR2 from the germline V gene are MNHEY and SVGEGT. V was pared by 0 bases and J by 3 bases, with 12 bases between. CDR3 loop: CASSYSIQGGYEQYF. Written as DNA, the CDR3 is TGTGCCAGCAGTTACTCGATCCAGGGCGGCTACGAGCAGTACTTC.

The chain recombines TRBV27 with TRBJ2-5, with 7 positions matching TRBD2. Germline V gene sequence: CDR1 MNHEY, CDR2 SMNVEV (reference sequence). This CDR3 is 17 amino acids long. J was trimmed by 3 bases and V by 4 bases; bases with no gene match: 14. CDR3 in amino acids: CASSSGLLRLRKETQYF. Here the CDR3 DNA reads TGTGCCAGCAGTTCGGGACTACTTAGACTACGAAAAGAGACCCAGTACTTC.

CDR3 amino acids: CASSYNRDRAGYTF. The CDR3 DNA reads as TGCGCCAGCAGCTATAACAGGGACAGGGCTGGCTACACCTTC. The chain is built from TRBV5-1 and TRBJ1-2, with 9 bases fitting TRBD1. The V and J ends lost 3 bases and 7 bases, in that order; junction bases with no gene match: 7. The CDR3 is 14 residues long. Germline values: CDR1 SGHRS, CDR2 YFSETQ.

The V call is TRBV30, the J call TRBJ2-5, with 9 bases fitting TRBD2. Germline lookup yields CDR1 GTSNPN and CDR2 SVGIG (reference sequence). The ends lost 2 bases at V and 2 bases at J; junction bases unmatched: 6. The CDR3 has 15 amino acids. CDR3 nucleotides: TGTGCCTGGAGTCTCCCGACTAGCGGACAAGAGACCCAGTACTTC. It encodes CAWSLPTSGQETQYF. The complete variable domain, with remaining parts taken from reference TRBV30 and TRBJ2-5, reads SQTIHQWPATLVQPVGSPLSLECTVEGTSNPNLYWYRQAAGRGLQLLFYSVGIGQISSEVPQNLSASRPQDRQFILSSKKLLLSDSGFYLCAWSLPTSGQETQYFGPGTRLLVL.

The rearrangement joins TRBV9 to TRBJ2-7, with TRBD2 as a possible D gene (5 bases). The germline gives CDR1 SGDLS, CDR2 YYNGEE. V shed 10 bases and J shed 7 bases, with 18 bases lying between them. The CDR3 sequence is 12 residues long. The CDR3 loop is CAALPREEEQYV. DNA for the CDR3: TGTGCCGCATTGCCACGGGAAGAAGAGCAGTACGTC.